These 20 T cell receptor beta chains were sequenced from one sample in a study of CD8+CD57+ T cells in acquired aplastic anemia. CDR3 and TCR beta VDJ profiling relied on genomic DNA as the template. TCRdb called the reads again in MiXCR, with one record for every CDR3 protein. Altogether about 150,000 distinct CDR3 sequences are present, around half being singletons, with the ten largest covering about 12%. CD8+CD57+ cell expansion, shown by flow cytometry, had occurred in the patients selected for sequencing. The sequenced sample consisted of sorted CD4+, CD8+, or CD8+CD57+ T cells (not recorded which) from PBMCs. The receptor source for this set is a human donor with aplastic anemia.

J is TRBJ2-7 and V is TRBV19; D gene uncertain. This CDR3 has 12 residues. Germline V gives CDR1 LNHDA, CDR2 SQIVND (reference sequence). V gave up 8 bases and J gave up 7 bases, with 15 bases separating them. The CDR3 DNA sequence: TGTGCCAGTTTCCGGCAGGCGGAGGAGCAGTACTTC. Protein: CASFRQAEEQYF.

This clonotype was observed a few times. The V call is TRBV2, the J call TRBJ2-5; a weak D match, TRBD1 (5 bases). The CDR3 sequence is 13 residues long. Germline V gene data show CDR1 as SNHLY and CDR2 as FYNNEI. With 4 bases removed from V and 5 bases from J, the gap between germline ends came to 11 bases. The CDR3 DNA follows: TGTGCCAGCAGTGTGTACAGGTTGGAGACCCAGTACTTC. This encodes CASSVYRLETQYF.

The chain has TRBV10-3 and TRBJ1-1; 7 positions agree with TRBD1. J was trimmed by 5 bases and V by 4 bases; bases with no gene match: 16. Looked up from germline, CDR1 is ENHRY and CDR2 is SYGVKD. This CDR3 comprises 17 residues. CDR3 DNA: TGTGCCATCAGTGGAGAGACAGGGTCTTCAGGGGGTACTGAAGCTTTCTTT. Its protein product is CAISGETGSSGGTEAFF.

V and J are TRBV2 and TRBJ2-7, with unresolved D. The CDR3 contains 14 residues. V dropped 8 bases and J dropped 4 bases, with 18 bases sitting between them. From germline, CDR1 is SNHLY and CDR2 FYNNEI. The CDR3 DNA sequence: TGTGCCAGCGTACCCAATTCGAACTCATACGAGCAGTACTTC. This encodes CASVPNSNSYEQYF.

This rearrangement joins TRBV24-1 to TRBJ1-2, with 8 bases aligning to TRBD1. The germline V gene has CDR1 KGHDR and CDR2 SFDVKD. After removal of 9 bases from V and 7 bases from J, the junction contained 18 bases not matched to a gene. The CDR3 has 16 residues. The DNA of the CDR3 is TGTGCCACCCCCACTTCTGCAGGACAGGGTGCTTCTGGCTACACCTTC. Translated, it gives CATPTSAGQGASGYTF.

The table lists this clonotype with many counts. The chain has TRBV2 and TRBJ1-1; TRBD1 might be the D (5 bases). Trimming cost V 0 bases and J 4 bases, with 6 bases left between them. The germline V gene has CDR1 SNHLY and CDR2 FYNNEI. The CDR3 has 13 amino acids. As DNA, the CDR3 is TGTGCCAGCAGTGAAGCGAGGGGCACTGAAGCTTTCTTT. This translates into CASSEARGTEAFF.

This chain connects TRBV19 to TRBJ1-1, with TRBD1 matching over 8 bases. J gave up 5 bases and V 7 bases, and 9 bases lay outside the gene matches. The length of the CDR3 is 14 residues. Germline-derived CDR1 and CDR2 are LNHDA and SQIVND (reference sequence). The CDR3 sequence is CASKTGTGGTEAFF. The CDR3 DNA sequence: TGTGCCAGTAAAACAGGGACAGGCGGAACTGAAGCTTTCTTT.

Ten or more counts support this clonotype. The rearrangement joins TRBV6-1 to TRBJ1-2; 7 bases line up with TRBD1. The CDR3 is 16 amino acids. Germline V lookup: CDR1 MNHNS, CDR2 SASEGT. V lost 6 bases and J lost 6; bases outside the gene matches: 16. In DNA form, the CDR3 reads TGTGCCAGCAGGGATCGACAGGGTTCGAGGTTGGATGGCTACACCTTC. As protein: CASRDRQGSRLDGYTF.

The table lists this clonotype with many counts. The chain employs TRBV7-9 and TRBJ2-7; 11 bases agree with TRBD2. V dropped 6 bases and J dropped 6; count of bases not matched to a gene: 10. This CDR3 has 15 amino acids. Germline V gene sequence: CDR1 SEHNR, CDR2 FQNEAQ (reference sequence). The DNA for the CDR3 is TGTGCCAGCAGTGACGAACTAGCGGGGGTGATCGAGCAGTACTTC. Translation gives CASSDELAGVIEQYF.

Remarks on this clonotype: A clone one base away is much larger, so this may be a read error. V usage is TRBV6-5 and J usage is TRBJ2-5; 9 positions agree with TRBD2. The germline gives CDR1 MNHEY, CDR2 SVGAGI. The CDR3 is made up of 15 amino acids. In DNA form, the CDR3 reads TGTGCCAGCAGTTACGCGACGCGGGGGGGCGAGACCCGGTACTTC. The encoded protein is CASSYATRGGETRYF.

V gene TRBV9 combines with J gene TRBJ1-3; D unclear. V lost 0 bases and J lost 0, with 13 bases in between. Germline V gene sequence: CDR1 SGDLS, CDR2 YYNGEE. The CDR3 length is 17 residues. The CDR3 is CASSVGWALSSGNTIYF. In nucleotides, the CDR3 is TGTGCCAGCAGCGTAGGCTGGGCCCTTAGCTCTGGAAACACCATATATTTT.

This clonotype was counted a single time. The J gene is TRBJ2-7, the V gene TRBV2, with TRBD1 matching 8 bases. Germline-derived CDR1 and CDR2 are SNHLY and FYNNEI. Trimming cost V 9 bases and J 0 bases; bases outside gene matches: 7. The CDR3 length is 14 residues. The CDR3 region is CASVRDRSSYEQYF. The DNA of the CDR3 is TGTGCCAGTGTTCGGGACAGGAGCTCCTACGAGCAGTACTTC. The variable domain in full, completed from reference TRBV2 and TRBJ2-7, reads EPEVTQTPSHQVTQMGQEVILRCVPISNHLYFYWYRQILGQKVEFLVSFYNNEISEKSEIFDDQFSVERPDGSNFTLKIRSTKLEDSAMYFCASVRDRSSYEQYFGPGTRLTVT.

This clonotype was observed at least ten times. V is TRBV24-1 and J is TRBJ1-1; D is perhaps TRBD1 (6 bases). The CDR3 has 13 amino acids. CDR1 and CDR2 from the germline V gene are KGHDR and SFDVKD. V lost 8 bases, J lost 1 base, and 10 bases lay in between. CDR3 region: CATTDRTNTEAFF. CDR3 sequence (DNA): TGTGCCACCACCGACAGGACGAACACTGAAGCTTTCTTT.

This clonotype was seen ten or more times. The chain combines TRBV6-1 with TRBJ1-2; no reliable D call. The CDR3 spans 14 residues. Germline assignment: CDR1 MNHNS and CDR2 SASEGT. V was pared by 6 bases and J by 0 bases, with 11 bases between. The CDR3 nucleotides are TGTGCCAGCAGCCACCTCGTTACTAACTATGGCTACACCTTC. Protein product: CASSHLVTNYGYTF.

J is TRBJ2-5 and V is TRBV7-2, with D tentatively TRBD2 (6 bases). The CDR3 is 16 residues long. The V end lost 5 bases, the J end lost 0 bases, and 16 bases lay between the germline ends. CDR1 is SGHTA and CDR2 is FQGNSA in the germline V gene. Written as DNA, the CDR3 is TGTGCCAGCAGCCAAGTGGGGCTAGCGAACCAAGAGACCCAGTACTTC. This sequence encodes CASSQVGLANQETQYF.

Many counts were recorded for this clonotype. This chain uses TRBV11-2 with TRBJ2-7; 7 bases map to TRBD1. The CDR3 totals 16 residues. The germline CDR1 and CDR2 sequences are SGHAT and FQNNGV. With 0 bases clipped from V and 2 bases from J, the junction kept 7 bases outside the gene matches. This CDR3 reads CASSLDAGTATYEQYF. The CDR3 DNA sequence: TGTGCCAGCAGCTTAGATGCCGGGACAGCGACCTACGAGCAGTACTTC.

The sample holds many counts of this clonotype. The chain joins TRBV6-1 to TRBJ2-3, with D maybe TRBD2 (7 bases). Germline V gene sequence: CDR1 MNHNS, CDR2 SASEGT. V was trimmed by 0 bases and J by 11 bases, leaving 15 bases between them. The CDR3 sequence is 14 residues long. For the CDR3, the DNA is TGTGCCAGCAGTGAAGCGGGGGGGCACAATGAGCAGTATTTT. Its translation is CASSEAGGHNEQYF.

This clonotype was counted at least ten times. This chain joins TRBV24-1 and TRBJ2-1; D gene ambiguous. The CDR3 length is 15 residues. V lost 6 bases and J 4 bases, leaving 15 bases between the germline ends. Germline CDR1 KGHDR, CDR2 SFDVKD. The CDR3 is CATSSDTWPYNEQFF. CDR3 coding DNA: TGTGCCACCAGTTCCGACACATGGCCATACAATGAGCAGTTCTTC.

Here the CDR3 DNA reads TGCAGCGTTGAAGATAGGCAGGGGGAGATGAACACTGAAGCTTTCTTT. It encodes CSVEDRQGEMNTEAFF. This sequence joins TRBV29-1 and TRBJ1-1, with 7 bases that match TRBD1. The CDR3 covers 16 residues. The V segment lost 0 bases and the J segment 0 bases; nucleotides outside the gene matches: 7. Germline values: CDR1 SQVTM, CDR2 ANQGSEA.

In regard to this clonotype: The junction does not match germline at one end; this may be a read error. The rearrangement uses TRBV5-4 and TRBJ2-7; D may correspond to TRBD1 or TRBD2 (5 bases each). Per germline, CDR1 SGHNT and CDR2 YYREEE (reference sequence). This CDR3 has 14 amino acids. CDR3 amino acids: CANSLPGPREEQYF. The CDR3 nucleotides are TGTGCCAACAGCTTACCGGGACCCAGGGAGGAGCAGTACTTC.